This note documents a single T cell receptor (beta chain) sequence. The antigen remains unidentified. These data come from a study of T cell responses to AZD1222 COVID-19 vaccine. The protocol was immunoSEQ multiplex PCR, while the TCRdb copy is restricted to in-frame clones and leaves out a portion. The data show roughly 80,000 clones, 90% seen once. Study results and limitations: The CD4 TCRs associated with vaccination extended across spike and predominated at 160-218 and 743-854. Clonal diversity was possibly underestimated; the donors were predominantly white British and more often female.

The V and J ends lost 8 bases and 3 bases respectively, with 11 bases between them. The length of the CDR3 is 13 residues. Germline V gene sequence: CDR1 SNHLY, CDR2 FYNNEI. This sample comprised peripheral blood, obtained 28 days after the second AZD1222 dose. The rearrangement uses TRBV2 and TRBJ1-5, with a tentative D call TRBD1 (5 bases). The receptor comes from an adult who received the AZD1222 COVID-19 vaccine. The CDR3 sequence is CASGGEFNQPQHF. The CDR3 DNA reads TGTGCCAGCGGGGGGGAGTTCAATCAGCCCCAGCATTTT.